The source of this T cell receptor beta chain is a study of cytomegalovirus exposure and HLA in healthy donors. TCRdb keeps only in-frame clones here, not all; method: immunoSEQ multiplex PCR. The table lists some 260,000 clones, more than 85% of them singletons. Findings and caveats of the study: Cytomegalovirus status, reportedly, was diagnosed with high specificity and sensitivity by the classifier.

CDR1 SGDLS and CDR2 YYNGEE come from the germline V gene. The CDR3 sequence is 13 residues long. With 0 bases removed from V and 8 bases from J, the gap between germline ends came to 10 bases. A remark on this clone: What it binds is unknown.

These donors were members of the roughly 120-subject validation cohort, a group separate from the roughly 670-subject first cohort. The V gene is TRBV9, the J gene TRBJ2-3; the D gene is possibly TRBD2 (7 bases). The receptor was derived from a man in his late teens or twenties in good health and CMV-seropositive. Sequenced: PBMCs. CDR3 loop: CASSVARGGTQYF. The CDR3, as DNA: TGTGCCAGCAGCGTAGCGAGGGGGGGTACGCAGTATTTT.